The rows below give T cell receptor beta chains drawn from one sample of a study of early T cells in non-severe SARS-CoV-2 infection. TCRdb analysed the 5' RACE reads with MiXCR anew, one entry per CDR3 protein. This sample yields 65,000 to 90,000 distinct CDR3 sequences, of which 9% to 15% are seen a single time; under 8% belongs to the top ten. The sequencing input was whole blood. These receptor sequences come from an adult who was a healthcare worker with PCR-confirmed SARS-CoV-2 infection or an uninfected control (not recorded which). Each CDR3 is given with its conserved first and last residue. The D gene is left open where the match is weak. Expanded clones are given a class, and other clones once, few, many or no size at all.

j_call: TRBJ2-1; clone_size: few; d_call: NA; v_call: TRBV12-3/TRBV12-4; cdr3_nt: TGTGCCAGCAGGCCTAGAAGGACCGGAGCGTTCTTC; cdr3_aa: CASRPRRTGAFF
j_call: TRBJ1-1; clone_size: few; d_call: TRBD1; v_call: TRBV6-1; cdr3_nt: TGTTCCAGCAGACAGGGGAAGGGGACTGAAGCTTTCTTT; cdr3_aa: CSSRQGKGTEAFF
j_call: TRBJ2-2; clone_size: many; d_call: NA; v_call: TRBV12-3/TRBV12-4; cdr3_nt: TGTGCCAGCAGCCTCTCGGGGGGCGGCACCGGGGAGCTGTTTTTT; cdr3_aa: CASSLSGGGTGELFF
j_call: TRBJ1-4; clone_size: few; d_call: TRBD1; v_call: TRBV12-3/TRBV12-4; cdr3_nt: TGTGCCAGCAGGGGGGACAGCGAAAAACTGTTTTTT; cdr3_aa: CASRGDSEKLFF
j_call: TRBJ2-1; clone_size: NA; d_call: NA; v_call: TRBV12-3/TRBV12-4; cdr3_nt: TGTGCCAGCAGGGCCAGGGCAGGGAGTGGCAATGAGCAGTTCTTC; cdr3_aa: CASRARAGSGNEQFF
j_call: TRBJ1-4; clone_size: few; d_call: NA; v_call: TRBV5-1; cdr3_nt: TGCGCCAGCAGCCGGACAGCAAATGAAAAACTGTTTTTT; cdr3_aa: CASSRTANEKLFF
j_call: TRBJ2-7; clone_size: many; d_call: TRBD1; v_call: TRBV7-9; cdr3_nt: TGTGCCAGCAGCTTACCGGGACAGCACTACGAGCAGTACTTC; cdr3_aa: CASSLPGQHYEQYF
j_call: TRBJ2-3; clone_size: NA; d_call: NA; v_call: TRBV9; cdr3_nt: TGTGCCAGCAGCGTATGGGGATCTCGAACAGATACGCAGTATTTT; cdr3_aa: CASSVWGSRTDTQYF
j_call: TRBJ2-3; clone_size: NA; d_call: NA; v_call: TRBV6-6; cdr3_nt: TGTGCCAGCAGTTACTCTGGGGGTGGTTTTGGAGATACGCAGTATTTT; cdr3_aa: CASSYSGGGFGDTQYF
j_call: TRBJ1-5; clone_size: NA; d_call: NA; v_call: TRBV24-1; cdr3_nt: TGTGCCACCAGTGACCCCTCTCGCGGCGCATCGGCCCCCCAGCATTTT; cdr3_aa: CATSDPSRGASAPQHF
j_call: TRBJ2-1; clone_size: NA; d_call: NA; v_call: TRBV7-3; cdr3_nt: TGTGCCAGCAGCTTAACAAGGGTTGACTCCTACAATGAGCAGTTCTTC; cdr3_aa: CASSLTRVDSYNEQFF
j_call: TRBJ2-3; clone_size: NA; d_call: NA; v_call: TRBV29-1; cdr3_nt: TGCAGCGCCACCCCGTTGACTTGGTCAGATACGCAGTATTTT; cdr3_aa: CSATPLTWSDTQYF
j_call: TRBJ2-3; clone_size: NA; d_call: TRBD2; v_call: TRBV12-3/TRBV12-4; cdr3_nt: TGTGCCAGCAGTTCCGACCCGGGACTAGCGGGAGCGCTCCCAGATACGCAGTATTTT; cdr3_aa: CASSSDPGLAGALPDTQYF
j_call: TRBJ2-1; clone_size: many; d_call: NA; v_call: TRBV20-1; cdr3_nt: TGCAGTGCTAGAGGGAGCGGAATCAATGAGCAGTTCTTC; cdr3_aa: CSARGSGINEQFF
j_call: TRBJ2-2; clone_size: few; d_call: TRBD2; v_call: TRBV3-1; cdr3_nt: TGTGCCAGCAGCCTGGGGACTAGCGGTAACACCGGGGAGCTGTTTTTT; cdr3_aa: CASSLGTSGNTGELFF
j_call: TRBJ2-1; clone_size: many; d_call: NA; v_call: TRBV7-3; cdr3_nt: TGTGCCAGCAGCTTAATGACGGGGAGGAGGGTCAATGAGCAGTTCTTC; cdr3_aa: CASSLMTGRRVNEQFF
j_call: TRBJ2-7; clone_size: few; d_call: NA; v_call: TRBV21-1; cdr3_nt: TGTGCCAGCAGCAAAAAGGGACAGGGGATGGGCGAGCAGTACTTC; cdr3_aa: CASSKKGQGMGEQYF
j_call: TRBJ2-7; clone_size: NA; d_call: TRBD2; v_call: TRBV3-1; cdr3_nt: TGTGCCAGCAGCCAAGAAACGCTAGCGGGAGGGCCGGGGGAGCAGTACTTC; cdr3_aa: CASSQETLAGGPGEQYF
j_call: TRBJ1-1; clone_size: few; d_call: TRBD1; v_call: TRBV2; cdr3_nt: TGTGCCAGCAGTGCTCAAACAGGGGGCAGGACTGAAGCTTTCTTT; cdr3_aa: CASSAQTGGRTEAFF
j_call: TRBJ2-7; clone_size: many; d_call: NA; v_call: TRBV11-2; cdr3_nt: TGTGCCAGCAGCTTAACTAGCTCGGGTACTGAGCAGTACTTC; cdr3_aa: CASSLTSSGTEQYF
j_call: TRBJ2-7; clone_size: NA; d_call: NA; v_call: TRBV28; cdr3_nt: TGTGCCAGCAGTTTAATCCTAGCGAGGCACGACGAGCAGTACTTC; cdr3_aa: CASSLILARHDEQYF
j_call: TRBJ1-4; clone_size: few; d_call: TRBD1; v_call: TRBV6-1; cdr3_nt: TGTGCCAGCAGTGCATACAGGGGGCTGACTAATGAAAAACTGTTTTTT; cdr3_aa: CASSAYRGLTNEKLFF
j_call: TRBJ2-3; clone_size: many; d_call: TRBD2; v_call: TRBV20-1; cdr3_nt: TGCAGTGCCCGACTAGCGGGAGGGGGAGCAGATACGCAGTATTTT; cdr3_aa: CSARLAGGGADTQYF
j_call: TRBJ1-1; clone_size: NA; d_call: NA; v_call: TRBV12-3/TRBV12-4; cdr3_nt: TGTGCCAGCAGTCCTGATCGGGTCATTGAAGCTTTCTTT; cdr3_aa: CASSPDRVIEAFF
j_call: TRBJ2-2; clone_size: few; d_call: TRBD2; v_call: TRBV11-3; cdr3_nt: TGTGCCAGCAGCTTAGAGACCCTGACTAGCCCCGGGGAGCTGTTTTTT; cdr3_aa: CASSLETLTSPGELFF
j_call: TRBJ2-1; clone_size: many; d_call: TRBD2; v_call: TRBV3-1; cdr3_nt: TGTGCCAGCAGCCTGGGACTAGCGGGAGGTAGTGAGCAGTTCTTC; cdr3_aa: CASSLGLAGGSEQFF
j_call: TRBJ1-2; clone_size: few; d_call: NA; v_call: TRBV6-2/TRBV6-3; cdr3_nt: TGTGCCAGCACCTTCGGACAGTTATTCTCCGATGGGGGCTACACCTTC; cdr3_aa: CASTFGQLFSDGGYTF
j_call: TRBJ2-1; clone_size: many; d_call: NA; v_call: TRBV9; cdr3_nt: TGTGCCAGCAGCGTAACCGGGAAAACCTACAATGAGCAGTTCTTC; cdr3_aa: CASSVTGKTYNEQFF
j_call: TRBJ2-3; clone_size: NA; d_call: TRBD2; v_call: TRBV5-1; cdr3_nt: TGCGCCAGCAAAGCGGGGGGGCACGCAGATACGCAGTATTTT; cdr3_aa: CASKAGGHADTQYF
j_call: TRBJ2-3; clone_size: many; d_call: NA; v_call: TRBV11-2; cdr3_nt: TGTGCCAGCAGCACGGCGGGCGGGGTCGGACCAGATACGCAGTATTTT; cdr3_aa: CASSTAGGVGPDTQYF
j_call: TRBJ2-5; clone_size: NA; d_call: NA; v_call: TRBV3-1; cdr3_nt: TGTGCCAGCAGCCAAGACCAAGCGTACCAAGAGACCCAGTACTTC; cdr3_aa: CASSQDQAYQETQYF
j_call: TRBJ2-1; clone_size: many; d_call: TRBD2; v_call: TRBV29-1; cdr3_nt: TGCAGCGCAACTACCCTAGCGGGAGGGCCTTTCACATACAATGAGCAGTTCTTC; cdr3_aa: CSATTLAGGPFTYNEQFF
j_call: TRBJ1-2; clone_size: NA; d_call: NA; v_call: TRBV6-5; cdr3_nt: TGTGCCAGCAGTTCCGGACGGAACTATGGCTACACCTTC; cdr3_aa: CASSSGRNYGYTF
j_call: TRBJ2-1; clone_size: NA; d_call: NA; v_call: TRBV6-2/TRBV6-3; cdr3_nt: TGTGCCAGCACAAGGGCCAATGTAAATGAGCAGTTCTTC; cdr3_aa: CASTRANVNEQFF
j_call: TRBJ2-7; clone_size: NA; d_call: NA; v_call: TRBV5-1; cdr3_nt: TGCGCCAGCAGCTTGGGACAGCTCTACGAGCAGTACTTC; cdr3_aa: CASSLGQLYEQYF
j_call: TRBJ2-3; clone_size: NA; d_call: TRBD2; v_call: TRBV11-2; cdr3_nt: TGTGCCAGCAGCCGCAAAGGCGGTTGGGCGGGAGGGCCACCAGATACGCAGTATTTT; cdr3_aa: CASSRKGGWAGGPPDTQYF
j_call: TRBJ2-4; clone_size: NA; d_call: TRBD2; v_call: TRBV3-1; cdr3_nt: TGTGCCAGCAGCCAAGATGTCGGCCGGGGGGTGTACTTC; cdr3_aa: CASSQDVGRGVYF
j_call: TRBJ2-5; clone_size: NA; d_call: TRBD2; v_call: TRBV7-2; cdr3_nt: TGTGCCAGCAGCTTTCGGAGCGGGAGTTCATCGGGTGGTTTCGAGACCCAGTACTTC; cdr3_aa: CASSFRSGSSSGGFETQYF
j_call: TRBJ2-2; clone_size: NA; d_call: NA; v_call: TRBV12-3/TRBV12-4; cdr3_nt: TGTGCCAGCAGTTTAGGCCTCTCCACCGGGGAGCTGTTTTTT; cdr3_aa: CASSLGLSTGELFF
j_call: TRBJ1-6; clone_size: NA; d_call: NA; v_call: TRBV7-2; cdr3_nt: TGTGCCAGCAGCTTAGCCTATAATTCACCCCTCCACTTT; cdr3_aa: CASSLAYNSPLHF
j_call: TRBJ1-5; clone_size: NA; d_call: TRBD1; v_call: TRBV6-2/TRBV6-3; cdr3_nt: TGTGCCAGCAGTGTCCGACCCGGACAGGGTGGTTGGGGCAATCAGCCCCAGCATTTT; cdr3_aa: CASSVRPGQGGWGNQPQHF
j_call: TRBJ2-2; clone_size: few; d_call: TRBD2; v_call: TRBV12-3/TRBV12-4; cdr3_nt: TGTGCCAGCAGGATTAGCGGGAGGGCGACCACCGGGGAGCTGTTTTTT; cdr3_aa: CASRISGRATTGELFF